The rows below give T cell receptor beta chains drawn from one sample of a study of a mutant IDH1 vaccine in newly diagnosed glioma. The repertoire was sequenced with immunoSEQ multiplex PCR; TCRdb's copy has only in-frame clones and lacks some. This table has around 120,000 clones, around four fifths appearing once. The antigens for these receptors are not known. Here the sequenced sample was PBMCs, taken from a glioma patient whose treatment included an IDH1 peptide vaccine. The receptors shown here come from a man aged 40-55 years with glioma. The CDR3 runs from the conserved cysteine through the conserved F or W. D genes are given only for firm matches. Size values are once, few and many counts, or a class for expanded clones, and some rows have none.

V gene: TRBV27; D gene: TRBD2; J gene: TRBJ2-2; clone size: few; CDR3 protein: CASSLLAGVGGELFF; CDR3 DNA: TGTGCCAGCAGTTTGTTAGCGGGAGTAGGCGGGGAGCTGTTTTTT
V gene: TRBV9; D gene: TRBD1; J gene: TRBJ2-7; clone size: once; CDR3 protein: CASSVGDRVDEQYF; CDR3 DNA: TGTGCCAGCAGCGTAGGCGACAGGGTAGACGAGCAGTACTTC
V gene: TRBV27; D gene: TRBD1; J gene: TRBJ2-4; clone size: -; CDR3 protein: CASSDPDRTKNIQYF; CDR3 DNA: TGTGCCAGCAGCGACCCGGACAGGACCAAAAACATTCAGTACTTC
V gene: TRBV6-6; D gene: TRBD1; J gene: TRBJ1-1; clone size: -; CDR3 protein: CASSYSRTGINTEAFF; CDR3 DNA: TGTGCCAGCAGTTACTCCCGGACAGGGATAAACACTGAAGCTTTCTTT
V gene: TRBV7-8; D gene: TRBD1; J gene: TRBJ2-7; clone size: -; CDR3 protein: CASSLGRTGSSLYEQYF; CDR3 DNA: TGTGCCAGCAGCTTGGGGAGGACAGGGAGTTCCCTTTACGAGCAGTACTTC
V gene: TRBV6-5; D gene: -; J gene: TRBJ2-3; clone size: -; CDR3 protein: CASSPGVADTQYF; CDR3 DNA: TGTGCCAGCAGTCCAGGGGTTGCAGATACGCAGTATTTT
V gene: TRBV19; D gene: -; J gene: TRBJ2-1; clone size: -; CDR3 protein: CASKAGYSYNEQFF; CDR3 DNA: TGTGCCAGCAAAGCGGGTTACTCCTACAATGAGCAGTTCTTC
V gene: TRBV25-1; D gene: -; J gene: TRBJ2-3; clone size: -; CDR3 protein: CASSPPSTDTQYF; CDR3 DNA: TGTGCCAGCAGTCCCCCAAGCACAGATACGCAGTATTTT
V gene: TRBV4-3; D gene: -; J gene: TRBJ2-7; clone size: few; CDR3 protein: CASSSNRAGYEQYF; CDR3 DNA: TGCGCCAGCAGCTCAAACAGGGCCGGCTACGAGCAGTACTTC
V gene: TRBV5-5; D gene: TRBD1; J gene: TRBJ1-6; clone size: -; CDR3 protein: CASSLRTGQVQGSPLHF; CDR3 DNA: TGTGCCAGCAGCCTACGGACAGGGCAGGTTCAGGGTTCACCCCTCCACTTT
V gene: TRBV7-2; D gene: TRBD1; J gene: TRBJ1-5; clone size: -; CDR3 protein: CASSRQGISNQPQHF; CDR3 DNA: TGTGCCAGCAGTCGACAGGGAATAAGCAATCAGCCCCAGCATTTT
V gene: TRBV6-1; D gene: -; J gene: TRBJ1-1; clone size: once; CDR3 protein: CASRRATEAFF; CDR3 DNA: TGTGCCAGCAGGAGGGCCACTGAAGCTTTCTTT
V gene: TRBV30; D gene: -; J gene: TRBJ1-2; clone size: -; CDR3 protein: CAWSPTGRYGYTF; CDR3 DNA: TGTGCCTGGAGTCCCACAGGGAGGTATGGCTACACCTTC
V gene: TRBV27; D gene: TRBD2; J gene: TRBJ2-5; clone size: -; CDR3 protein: CASSLSPSGTRRQETQYF; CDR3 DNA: TGTGCCAGCAGTTTATCTCCTAGCGGGACCCGCCGCCAAGAGACCCAGTACTTC
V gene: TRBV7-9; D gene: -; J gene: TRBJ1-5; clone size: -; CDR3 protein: CASSHTGIQPQHF; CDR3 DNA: TGTGCCAGCAGCCATACGGGTATCCAGCCCCAGCATTTT
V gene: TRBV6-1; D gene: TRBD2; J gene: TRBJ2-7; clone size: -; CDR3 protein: CASSEFTRGGLSYEQYF; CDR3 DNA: TGTGCCAGCAGTGAGTTTACGCGGGGGGGCCTTTCCTACGAGCAGTACTTC
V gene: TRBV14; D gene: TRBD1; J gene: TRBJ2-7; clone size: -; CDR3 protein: CASSYRDRPSEQYF; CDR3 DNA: TGTGCCAGCAGCTACCGGGACAGGCCCTCCGAGCAGTACTTC
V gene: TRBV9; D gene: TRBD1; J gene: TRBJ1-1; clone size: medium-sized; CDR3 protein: CASSVLTPGGGNTEAFF; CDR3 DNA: TGTGCCAGCAGCGTATTGACTCCAGGGGGCGGGAACACTGAAGCTTTCTTT
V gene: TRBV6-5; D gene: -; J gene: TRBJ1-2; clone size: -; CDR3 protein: CASSYTLSGGYGYTF; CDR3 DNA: TGTGCCAGCAGTTACACCCTCAGTGGGGGCTATGGCTACACCTTC
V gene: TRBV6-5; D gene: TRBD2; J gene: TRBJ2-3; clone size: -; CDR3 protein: CASYSGSEYTDTQYF; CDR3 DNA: TGTGCCAGCTATAGCGGGAGCGAATATACAGATACGCAGTATTTT
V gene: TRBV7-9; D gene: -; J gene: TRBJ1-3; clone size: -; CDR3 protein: CASSKELFGNTIYF; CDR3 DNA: TGTGCCAGCAGCAAAGAGTTATTTGGAAACACCATATATTTT
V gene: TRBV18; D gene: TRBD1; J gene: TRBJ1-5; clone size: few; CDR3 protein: CASSPDRAVQPQHF; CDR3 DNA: TGTGCCAGCTCACCGGACAGGGCGGTACAGCCCCAGCATTTT
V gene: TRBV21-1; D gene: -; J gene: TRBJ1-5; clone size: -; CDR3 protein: CASSTQGRQPQHF; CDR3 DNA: TGTGCCAGCAGCACCCAGGGGCGGCAGCCCCAGCATTTT
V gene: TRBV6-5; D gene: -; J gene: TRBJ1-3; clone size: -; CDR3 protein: CASSYSRPSSGNTIYF; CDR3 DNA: TGTGCCAGCAGTTACTCGAGACCGAGCTCTGGAAACACCATATATTTT
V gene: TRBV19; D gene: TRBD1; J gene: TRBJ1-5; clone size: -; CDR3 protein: CASSTDRDSNQPQHF; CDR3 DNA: TGTGCCAGTAGTACGGACAGGGATAGCAATCAGCCCCAGCATTTT
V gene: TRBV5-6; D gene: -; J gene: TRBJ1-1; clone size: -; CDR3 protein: CASSFRPGAEAFF; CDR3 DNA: TGTGCCAGCAGCTTCCGGCCGGGGGCTGAAGCTTTCTTT
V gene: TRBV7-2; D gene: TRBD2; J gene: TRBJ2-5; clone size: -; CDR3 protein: CASSYQAGGPGETQYF; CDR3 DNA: TGTGCCAGCAGCTACCAAGCGGGGGGCCCGGGGGAGACCCAGTACTTC
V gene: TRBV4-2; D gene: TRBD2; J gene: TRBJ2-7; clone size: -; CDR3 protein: CASSPALLAGVTEQYF; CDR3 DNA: TGTGCCAGCAGCCCGGCACTCCTAGCGGGAGTGACCGAGCAGTACTTC
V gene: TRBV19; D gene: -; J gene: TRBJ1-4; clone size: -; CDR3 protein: CASKGPGEKLFF; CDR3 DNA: TGTGCCAGTAAAGGCCCGGGTGAAAAACTGTTTTTT
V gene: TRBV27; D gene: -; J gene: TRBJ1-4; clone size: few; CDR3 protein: CASSSAGGREKLFF; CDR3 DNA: TGTGCCAGCAGTTCCGCCGGGGGGAGGGAAAAACTGTTTTTT
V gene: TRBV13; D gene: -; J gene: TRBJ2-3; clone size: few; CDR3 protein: CASSLVAFTDTQYF; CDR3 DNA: TGTGCCAGCAGCTTAGTGGCCTTCACAGATACGCAGTATTTT
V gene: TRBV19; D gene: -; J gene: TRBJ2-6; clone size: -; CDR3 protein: CASSPHPPGRSSGANVLTF; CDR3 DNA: TGTGCCAGTAGTCCTCACCCGCCAGGACGGAGCTCTGGGGCCAACGTCCTGACTTTC
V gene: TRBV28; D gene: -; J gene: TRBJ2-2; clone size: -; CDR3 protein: CASSLVSGRLLGELFF; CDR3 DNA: TGTGCCAGCAGTTTAGTCAGCGGGCGCCTCCTCGGGGAGCTGTTTTTT
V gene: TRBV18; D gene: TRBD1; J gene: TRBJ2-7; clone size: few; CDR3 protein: CASLPGQGPYEQYF; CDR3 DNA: TGTGCCAGTCTACCGGGACAGGGTCCCTACGAGCAGTACTTC
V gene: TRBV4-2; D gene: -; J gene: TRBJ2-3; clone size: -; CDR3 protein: CASSQSGRTDTQYF; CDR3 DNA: TGTGCCAGCAGCCAAAGCGGGCGCACAGATACGCAGTATTTT
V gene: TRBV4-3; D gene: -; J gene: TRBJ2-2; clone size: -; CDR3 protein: CASSPRKGGDTGELFF; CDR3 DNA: TGCGCCAGCAGCCCGCGGAAAGGAGGGGACACCGGGGAGCTGTTTTTT
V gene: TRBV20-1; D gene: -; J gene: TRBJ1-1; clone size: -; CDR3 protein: CSAGEGVEAFF; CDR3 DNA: TGCAGTGCTGGAGAGGGTGTTGAAGCTTTCTTT
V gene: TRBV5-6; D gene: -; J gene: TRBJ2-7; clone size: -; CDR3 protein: CASSYPDTYEQYF; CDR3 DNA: TGTGCCAGCAGCTATCCCGACACCTACGAGCAGTACTTC
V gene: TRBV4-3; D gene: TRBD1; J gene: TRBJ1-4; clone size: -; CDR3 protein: CASSQTTGFKLFF; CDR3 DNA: TGCGCCAGCAGCCAAACGACAGGGTTTAAACTGTTTTTT
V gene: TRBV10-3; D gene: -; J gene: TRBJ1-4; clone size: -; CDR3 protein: CAIKAGTNEKLFF; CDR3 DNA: TGTGCCATCAAGGCCGGGACCAATGAAAAACTGTTTTTT